A selection of T cell receptor beta chains follows, all from one sample in a study of cytomegalovirus exposure and HLA in healthy donors. The data were produced by immunoSEQ multiplex PCR, yet TCRdb's version contains in-frame clones alone and is incomplete. The data hold 100,000 to 150,000 clones, with roughly a sixth observed a single time. Material: PBMCs. These receptors all come from a female donor in good health and CMV-seropositive. CDR3s include the opening cysteine and the closing phenylalanine or tryptophan. The D gene is left open where the match is weak. Only some rows state a clone size, as once, few, many or a class for expanded clones.

clone_size | j_call | d_call | v_call | cdr3_aa | cdr3_nt
many | TRBJ2-7 | . | TRBV6-5 | CASSAQTEDYEQYF | TGTGCCAGCAGCGCCCAGACGGAGGACTACGAGCAGTACTTC
. | TRBJ2-1 | TRBD2 | TRBV9 | CASSVGGAGGPSSYNEQFF | TGTGCCAGCAGCGTAGGTGGAGCGGGAGGCCCCAGCTCCTACAATGAGCAGTTCTTC
few | TRBJ1-1 | . | TRBV29-1 | CSGENTEAFF | TGCAGCGGTGAGAACACCGAAGCTTTCTTT
. | TRBJ1-1 | . | TRBV27 | CASSFQGAEAFF | TGTGCCAGCAGTTTCCAAGGGGCTGAAGCTTTCTTT
few | TRBJ2-3 | TRBD2 | TRBV4-3 | CASSPSLTSGDTDTQYF | TGCGCCAGCAGCCCGAGCCTGACTAGCGGGGACACAGATACGCAGTATTTT
few | TRBJ2-1 | . | TRBV4-3 | CASSQLRFQINEQFF | TGCGCCAGCAGCCAACTGCGGTTTCAGATCAATGAGCAGTTCTTC
. | TRBJ2-7 | TRBD1 | TRBV6-1 | CASSGTGVEQYF | TGTGCCAGCAGTGGGACAGGGGTTGAGCAGTACTTC
. | TRBJ2-1 | . | TRBV25-1 | CASSDGGGRLNEQFF | TGTGCCAGCAGTGACGGGGGTGGGAGGCTCAATGAGCAGTTCTTC
. | TRBJ2-1 | . | TRBV6-4 | CAGTLYYNEQFF | TGTGCCGGGACACTTTACTACAATGAGCAGTTCTTC
once | TRBJ2-7 | TRBD1 | TRBV7-2 | CASSGDRGINEQYF | TGTGCCAGCAGCGGGGACAGGGGTATCAACGAGCAGTACTTC
. | TRBJ2-7 | TRBD1 | TRBV6-6 | CASRSQGVSSYEQYF | TGTGCCAGCAGGTCCCAGGGGGTTAGCTCCTACGAGCAGTACTTC
. | TRBJ1-5 | . | TRBV2 | CASSEQATWPQHF | TGTGCCAGCAGTGAGCAGGCCACATGGCCCCAGCATTTT
. | TRBJ1-6 | . | TRBV10-3 | CAISEMTGNSPLHF | TGTGCCATCAGTGAAATGACAGGCAATTCACCCCTCCACTTT
many | TRBJ2-6 | . | TRBV28 | CASTTWGAGANVLTF | TGTGCCAGCACTACCTGGGGGGCTGGGGCCAACGTCCTGACTTTC
few | TRBJ1-1 | TRBD1 | TRBV27 | CNTGQGPNTEAFF | TGTAATACGGGACAGGGCCCAAACACTGAAGCTTTCTTT
. | TRBJ1-1 | . | TRBV30 | CAWSLTGMGTEAFF | TGTGCCTGGAGTCTCACGGGGATGGGGACTGAAGCTTTCTTT
. | TRBJ1-3 | . | TRBV5-6 | CASSLALGDRNTIYF | TGTGCCAGCAGCTTGGCCCTAGGGGATAGAAACACCATATATTTT
. | TRBJ2-7 | TRBD2 | TRBV4-1 | CASSQEWGGSYEQYF | TGCGCCAGCAGCCAAGAATGGGGGGGCTCCTACGAGCAGTACTTC
few | TRBJ2-2 | . | TRBV15 | CATSRDVRVGTGELFF | TGTGCCACCAGCAGAGATGTCAGGGTAGGCACCGGGGAGCTGTTTTTT
few | TRBJ1-6 | . | TRBV6-5 | CASSYSGELLNSPLHF | TGTGCCAGCAGTTACTCAGGGGAACTATTGAATTCACCCCTCCACTTT
few | TRBJ2-7 | . | TRBV7-9 | CASRRTGVYEQYF | TGTGCCAGCAGACGAACAGGAGTCTACGAGCAGTACTTC
. | TRBJ2-7 | TRBD2 | TRBV5-5 | CASSFWSGGLSYEQYF | TGTGCCAGCAGCTTTTGGAGCGGGGGCCTGTCCTACGAGCAGTACTTC
once | TRBJ2-3 | . | TRBV5-6 | CASSLVSGGTDTQYF | TGTGCCAGCAGCTTAGTCTCGGGGGGCACAGATACGCAGTATTTT
. | TRBJ2-5 | TRBD2 | TRBV5-1 | CASSSWSGGAGETQYF | TGCGCCAGCAGCTCCTGGAGCGGGGGGGCCGGAGAGACCCAGTACTTC
. | TRBJ1-4 | TRBD1 | TRBV30 | CAWSPRDRGFEKLFF | TGTGCCTGGAGCCCCCGGGACAGGGGGTTTGAAAAACTGTTTTTT
. | TRBJ1-1 | . | TRBV5-4 | CASSLEQQNTEAFF | TGTGCCAGCAGCTTGGAACAGCAGAACACTGAAGCTTTCTTT
few | TRBJ2-4 | . | TRBV13 | CASSLWQVRGHRYF | TGTGCCAGCAGCTTATGGCAGGTGCGGGGTCATCGGTACTTC
few | TRBJ1-2 | TRBD1 | TRBV5-4 | CASSLATGDYGYTF | TGTGCCAGCAGCTTGGCTACAGGGGATTATGGCTACACCTTC